These 2 T cell receptor beta chains were all obtained from the same sample, sequenced in a study of blood T cells in healthy people across ages (dated by TCRdb to 2015 to 2017). Preparation of the library involved 5' RACE. Sequencing instrument: Illumina HiSeq 2500. A second about 7 to 12 cycle PCR used a sample-barcoded 5' primer and a J-beta primer mix. TCRdb itself trimmed the public reads at Q25 with fastp, ran MiXCR and retained productive beta chains. Rows merge per CDR3 protein into single entries with the most common DNA and genes. In all, the sample holds about 1.8 million distinct CDR3 sequences, and around 50% of those were seen once. Clones ranked in the top ten supply around 2.1% of the sample. Material: blood. The source of these receptors is a woman in her thirties or forties in good health.

The V call is TRBV7-2, the J call TRBJ2-5; 8 bases fit TRBD1. Germline values: CDR1 SGHTA, CDR2 FQGNSA. V gave up 5 bases and J gave up 4 bases; unmatched junction bases: 6. The CDR3 runs 14 residues. The CDR3 loop is CASSRRGLSETQYF. The CDR3 DNA follows: TGTGCCAGCAGCCGCAGGGGGCTTTCAGAGACCCAGTACTTC.

The chain links TRBV6-2 or TRBV6-3 to TRBJ2-5, with D perhaps TRBD2 (5 bases). The CDR3 totals 17 residues. The V gene's germline CDR1 is MNHEY and CDR2 SVGEGT. V gave up 0 bases and J gave up 3 bases, with 17 bases separating them. DNA for the CDR3: TGTGCCAGCAGTTACTCCTTGGGGAGTGCAACAAAAGAGACCCAGTACTTC. Its protein product is CASSYSLGSATKETQYF.